This T cell receptor beta chain originates from a study of blood T cell repertoires in COVID-19. This clone was seen a handful of times. Relative to the germline gene, one junction end is altered; a read error may explain this. Profiled with immunoSEQ multiplex PCR; TCRdb holds only in-frame clones, not every one. Here the sample spans around 140,000 clones, approximately 87% being singletons. The CDR3 totals 14 residues. The V gene's germline CDR1 is SGHRS and CDR2 YFSETQ. The receptor was isolated from a man aged 45-60 years with active COVID-19. The V call is TRBV5-1, the J call TRBJ2-1; 9 bases are a match to TRBD1. Material for sequencing was peripheral blood. CDR3 nucleotide sequence: TGCGCCAGCAGTTTGGGACAGGGAAAGGGTGAGCAGTTCTTC. Its protein product is CASSLGQGKGEQFF. The full variable domain, completed using reference TRBV5-1 and TRBJ2-1, is KAGVTQTPRYLIKTRGQQVTLSCSPISGHRSVSWYQQTPGQGLQFLFEYFSETQRNKGNFPGRFSGRQFSNSRSEMNVSTLELGDSALYLCASSLGQGKGEQFFGPGTRLTVL.